This entry is about one T cell receptor (beta chain). The CDR3 covers 14 residues. V was trimmed by 4 bases and J by 4 bases, leaving 14 bases between them. Germline V gene sequence: CDR1 LNHDA, CDR2 SQIVND (reference sequence). Method: immunoSEQ multiplex PCR; TCRdb's copy keeps in-frame clones and lacks some. Of a few hundred thousand clones listed, over 85% are singletons. These data come from a study of blood T cell repertoires in COVID-19. This TCR was recovered from a woman in her 50s who had been exposed to COVID-19. The rearrangement joins TRBV19 to TRBJ2-7; D is possibly TRBD1 (5 bases). Sequencing was performed on PBMCs or T cells enriched from blood (not recorded which). CDR3 bases: TGTGCCAGTAGTACTGACAGAACCCGATACGAGCAGTACTTC. Its translation is CASSTDRTRYEQYF.